The rows below give T cell receptor beta chains drawn from one sample of a study of blood T cell repertoires in COVID-19. Produced via immunoSEQ multiplex PCR; TCRdb's table is partial and in-frame only. The sample has approximately 170,000 clones; roughly 80% are singletons. The sequencing sample was made of peripheral blood. Source of these receptors: a woman aged 80 or older with acute or convalescent COVID-19. Each CDR3 is given with its conserved first and last residue. The D gene is left open where the match is weak. Size is stated for part of the rows, as once, few or many counts, or as a class when the clone is expanded.

TRBV5-4,-,TRBD1,TRBJ1-6,CASTPGQGMNSPLHF,TGTGCCAGTACTCCGGGACAGGGGATGAATTCACCCCTCCACTTT
TRBV7-9,-,-,TRBJ2-7,CASSLPPYGRDSYEQYF,TGTGCCAGCAGCTTACCTCCTTACGGCAGGGACTCCTACGAGCAGTACTTC
TRBV18,few,TRBD2,TRBJ2-7,CASSRGTSGGFGTYEQYF,TGTGCCAGCTCCCGAGGGACTAGCGGGGGGTTCGGCACCTACGAGCAGTACTTC
TRBV7-7,-,TRBD1,TRBJ1-4,CASSPGQGVLNEKLFF,TGTGCTAGCAGCCCGGGACAGGGGGTTCTTAATGAAAAACTGTTTTTT
TRBV29-1,-,TRBD1,TRBJ2-1,CSVVIRTGANEQFF,TGCAGCGTTGTTATTCGGACAGGAGCCAATGAGCAGTTCTTC
TRBV14,-,TRBD2,TRBJ2-3,CASSHRTSGSTDTQYF,TGTGCCAGCAGCCACCGGACTAGCGGGAGCACAGATACGCAGTATTTT
TRBV27,-,TRBD1,TRBJ2-6,CASSLRTGWNRGSGANVLTF,TGTGCCAGCAGTTTACGGACAGGGTGGAATCGAGGTTCCGGGGCCAACGTCCTGACTTTC
TRBV3-1/TRBV3-2,-,-,TRBJ2-7,CASSQDPGPDEQYF,TGTGCCAGCAGCCAAGACCCGGGTCCCGACGAGCAGTACTTC
TRBV9,-,TRBD2,TRBJ2-1,CASSVRLAGGLLNNEQFF,TGTGCCAGCAGCGTCCGACTAGCGGGGGGCCTTCTGAACAATGAGCAGTTCTTC
TRBV6-5,-,-,TRBJ2-2,CASGGLTWTGELFF,TGTGCCAGCGGGGGCCTGACTTGGACCGGGGAGCTGTTTTTT
TRBV9,-,-,TRBJ1-6,CASSVVGDNSPLHF,TGTGCCAGCAGCGTAGTAGGAGATAATTCACCCCTCCACTTT
TRBV27,-,-,TRBJ2-7,CASSFPFASEQYF,TGTGCCAGCAGTTTCCCCTTTGCGAGTGAGCAGTACTTC
TRBV19,-,-,TRBJ1-5,CASSIRPGSAQHF,TGTGCCAGTAGTATCCGACCAGGATCGGCCCAGCATTTT
TRBV7-2,-,TRBD2,TRBJ2-1,CASSGSATSGRASGEQFF,TGTGCCAGCAGCGGAAGCGCTACTAGCGGGAGGGCTTCAGGGGAGCAGTTCTTC
TRBV18,-,-,TRBJ2-7,CASSPNRDYEQYF,TGTGCCAGCTCACCTAACAGGGATTACGAGCAGTACTTC
TRBV7-9,-,TRBD2,TRBJ2-1,CASSLSSGGSYNEQFF,TGTGCCAGCAGCTTAAGTAGCGGGGGGTCCTACAATGAGCAGTTCTTC
TRBV5-1,-,-,TRBJ2-2,CASTLGLTNTGELFF,TGCGCCAGCACCCTGGGACTCACTAACACCGGGGAGCTGTTTTTT
TRBV29-1,once,TRBD1,TRBJ1-1,CSVRTGVLSEAFF,TGCAGCGTCCGGACAGGGGTACTCTCTGAAGCTTTCTTT
TRBV6-5,-,-,TRBJ2-7,CASRVTGSYEQYF,TGTGCCAGCAGGGTGACAGGCTCCTACGAGCAGTACTTC
TRBV7-2,-,-,TRBJ2-7,CASSLDRRYEQYF,TGTGCCAGCAGCTTAGACAGGCGGTACGAGCAGTACTTC
TRBV27,-,-,TRBJ1-5,CASSLYPPGQGSNQPQHF,TGTGCCAGCAGTTTATACCCCCCCGGTCAGGGCAGCAATCAGCCCCAGCATTTT
TRBV28,-,-,TRBJ1-2,CASSSTGTGYTF,TGTGCCAGCAGTTCTACAGGGACCGGCTACACCTTC
TRBV19,-,TRBD1,TRBJ2-4,CASSIFRTGKGNIQYF,TGTGCCAGTAGTATCTTCCGGACAGGGAAAGGAAACATTCAGTACTTC
TRBV5-1,-,TRBD1,TRBJ2-3,CASSAQGGGLDTQYF,TGCGCCAGCAGCGCACAGGGGGGTGGCCTAGATACGCAGTATTTT
TRBV21-1,-,-,TRBJ2-7,CASSVRQRQQYF,TGTGCCAGCAGCGTCCGACAGCGCCAGCAGTACTTC
TRBV3-1/TRBV3-2,once,-,TRBJ1-5,CASSQDWGVSNQPQHF,TGTGCCAGCAGCCAAGATTGGGGGGTGAGCAATCAGCCCCAGCATTTT
TRBV19,-,-,TRBJ2-7,CASSLTGEKQYF,TGTGCCAGTAGTTTAACGGGGGAAAAGCAGTACTTC
TRBV9,-,-,TRBJ1-2,CASSVDAADGYTF,TGTGCCAGCAGCGTAGATGCGGCAGACGGCTACACCTTC
TRBV5-1,-,TRBD1,TRBJ1-1,CASSLDRTGATFF,TGCGCCAGCAGCTTGGATAGGACAGGGGCGACTTTCTTT
TRBV29-1,-,-,TRBJ2-1,CSVEGAYEQFF,TGCAGCGTTGAAGGGGCGTATGAGCAGTTCTTC
TRBV27,once,-,TRBJ1-6,CASSLQSGRESPLHF,TGTGCCAGCAGTTTACAATCGGGGAGGGAATCACCCCTCCACTTT
TRBV14,-,TRBD1,TRBJ2-3,CASSFGQGWTDTQYF,TGTGCCAGCAGCTTCGGACAGGGTTGGACAGATACGCAGTATTTT
TRBV7-2,-,-,TRBJ2-4,CASSLERQGPRNIQYF,TGTGCCAGCAGCTTAGAGCGGCAGGGGCCTAGGAACATTCAGTACTTC
TRBV28,-,-,TRBJ2-7,CASSLLADEQYF,TGTGCCAGCAGTTTATTGGCGGACGAGCAGTACTTC
TRBV7-2,-,TRBD2,TRBJ2-7,CASSLVGAGGYEQYF,TGTGCCAGCAGCTTAGTTGGGGCGGGGGGATACGAGCAGTACTTC
TRBV27,-,TRBD2,TRBJ2-1,CASSQRPGGDSYNEQFF,TGTGCCAGCAGTCAAAGGCCGGGGGGGGACTCCTACAATGAGCAGTTCTTC
TRBV4-1,few,-,TRBJ2-3,CASSQARGSTDTQYF,TGCGCCAGCAGCCAAGCGAGGGGGAGCACAGATACGCAGTATTTT
TRBV7-2,few,-,TRBJ1-2,CASSLGDREETGGGYTF,TGTGCCAGCAGCTTAGGGGACCGAGAAGAGACAGGTGGTGGCTACACCTTC
TRBV2,-,-,TRBJ2-1,CASGGYNEQFF,TGTGCCAGCGGCGGTTACAATGAGCAGTTCTTC
TRBV15,many,-,TRBJ2-7,CATSRRTAYEQYF,TGTGCCACCAGCAGGCGGACAGCCTACGAGCAGTACTTC
TRBV7-8,once,-,TRBJ2-2,CASSTGVANTGELFF,TGTGCCAGCAGCACGGGGGTCGCGAACACCGGGGAGCTGTTTTTT
TRBV19,-,-,TRBJ2-3,CATRMGTPSGTDTQYF,TGTGCCACCCGGATGGGGACACCTTCCGGTACAGATACGCAGTATTTT
TRBV11-2,-,-,TRBJ1-6,CASSLPGAPLHF,TGTGCCAGCAGCTTGCCGGGGGCACCCCTCCACTTT
TRBV5-1,-,TRBD2,TRBJ2-1,CASSLAPGGVMFF,TGCGCCAGCAGCTTGGCTCCGGGGGGAGTAATGTTCTTC
TRBV18,-,-,TRBJ2-7,CASSPYPTEVRSSYEQYF,TGTGCCAGCTCACCCTACCCGACAGAAGTGAGAAGCTCCTACGAGCAGTACTTC
TRBV5-1,-,TRBD1,TRBJ2-1,CASSLGLGQGSYNEQFF,TGCGCCAGCAGCCTGGGATTGGGACAGGGCTCCTACAATGAGCAGTTCTTC
TRBV5-4,few,-,TRBJ2-3,CASSLVGGLGTDTQYF,TGTGCCAGCAGCTTGGTGGGGGGACTGGGCACAGATACGCAGTATTTT
TRBV12-5,-,TRBD1,TRBJ2-7,CASGTGGDEQYF,TGTGCTAGCGGGACAGGGGGCGACGAGCAGTACTTC
TRBV13,-,TRBD2,TRBJ2-1,CASSSRLAGVGYNEQFF,TGTGCCAGCAGCTCGAGACTAGCGGGGGTGGGTTACAATGAGCAGTTCTTC
TRBV7-2,-,-,TRBJ2-3,CASSFGSSPDTQYF,TGTGCCAGCAGCTTTGGGAGCTCTCCAGATACGCAGTATTTT